The 6 T cell receptor beta chains below all came from one sample that was sequenced in a study of T cell responses to AZD1222 COVID-19 vaccine. The repertoire was sequenced with immunoSEQ multiplex PCR; TCRdb's copy has only in-frame clones and lacks some. The data hold more than 65,000 clones, with 78% observed a single time. Sequenced here: peripheral blood, sampled on day 0 of AZD1222 vaccination. The receptor set was obtained from an adult in good health.

The V and J genes are TRBV18 and TRBJ2-1, with TRBD1 matching 8 bases. V shed 3 bases and J 3 bases; nucleotides not matched to a gene: 4. The germline CDR1 and CDR2 sequences are KGHSH and LQKENI. The CDR3 is 15 residues long. CDR3 nucleotide sequence: TGTGCCAGCTCACCTAGGGGACAGGACTACAATGAGCAGTTCTTC. Amino acids: CASSPRGQDYNEQFF.

The chain combines TRBV4-1 with TRBJ1-6; no clear D gene. From germline, CDR1 is MGHRA and CDR2 YSYEKL. This CDR3 region has 15 residues. V was pared by 2 bases and J by 16 bases, with 21 bases between. The CDR3 nucleotides are TGCGCCAGCAGCCAACCCTGGGAGGGCCCGGGCGGACTCCACTTT. Amino acids: CASSQPWEGPGGLHF.

The gene calls are TRBV9 and TRBJ2-7; D call uncertain. The CDR3 covers 14 residues. Trimming pared 2 bases from V and 0 bases from J, leaving 9 bases between. In germline, CDR1 is SGDLS, CDR2 YYNGEE. The CDR3 DNA sequence: TGTGCCAGCAGCGTCAATAGGGACTCCTACGAGCAGTACTTC. As protein: CASSVNRDSYEQYF.

The V call is TRBV5-1, the J call TRBJ2-1; D is ambiguous. This CDR3 contains 11 residues. The V gene lost 3 bases and the J gene lost 6 bases, with 4 bases spanning the gap. The germline V gene encodes CDR1 SGHRS and CDR2 YFSETQ. Here the CDR3 reads CASSWSNEQFF. Written as DNA, the CDR3 is TGCGCCAGCAGCTGGTCCAATGAGCAGTTCTTC.

In its sample, this clone was seen a few times. This chain uses TRBV2 with TRBJ2-7; D gene uncertain. Deletions cut 7 bases from V and 2 bases from J, with 15 bases between. The CDR3 runs 14 residues. CDR1 is SNHLY, CDR2 FYNNEI, per germline. The CDR3 spells CASTLFELPYEQYF. CDR3 DNA: TGTGCCAGCACCCTTTTTGAGCTACCCTACGAGCAGTACTTC.

CDR3: CATAGQVTDTQYF. CDR3 coding DNA: TGTGCCACCGCGGGACAGGTCACAGATACGCAGTATTTT. The rearrangement uses TRBV15 and TRBJ2-3, with 8 bases identical to TRBD1. Germline V CDR1 and CDR2: LNHNV, YYDKDF (reference sequence). CDR3 length: 13 amino acids. V trimming: 8 bases; J trimming: 2 bases; junction bases outside the gene matches: 3.